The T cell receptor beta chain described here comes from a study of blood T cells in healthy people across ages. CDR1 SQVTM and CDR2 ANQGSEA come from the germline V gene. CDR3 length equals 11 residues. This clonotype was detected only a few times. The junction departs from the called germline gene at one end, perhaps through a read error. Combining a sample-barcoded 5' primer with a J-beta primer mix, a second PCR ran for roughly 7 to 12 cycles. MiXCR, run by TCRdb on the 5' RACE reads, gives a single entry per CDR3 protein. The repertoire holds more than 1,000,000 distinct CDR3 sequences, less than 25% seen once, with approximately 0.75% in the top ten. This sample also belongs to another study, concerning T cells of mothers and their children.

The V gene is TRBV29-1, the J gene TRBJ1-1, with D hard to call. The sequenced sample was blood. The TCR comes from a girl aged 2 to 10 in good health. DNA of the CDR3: TGCAGCGTTGAAGATCTAGCCGTTTCTGGCTTT. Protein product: CSVEDLAVSGF.